This TCR beta chain was sequenced in a study of T cell clonotyping in hematopoietic cell transplantation. Background on the study: Recipient samples before transplant were obtained post-cytoreduction.

General observations from the study: Broader posttransplant TCR repertoire diversity was predicted by graft donor and pretransplant recipient Inverse Simpson Index values.

Trimming stripped 6 bases from V and 5 bases from J, with 13 bases between. The CDR3 covers 13 residues. Germline V gene data show CDR1 as MGHDK and CDR2 as SYGVNS. Repertoires were generated with immunoSEQ multiplex PCR, while TCRdb's copy carries only in-frame clones and drops some. Of roughly 40,000 clones listed, 85% are singletons. This sample's time point: recipient sample about 28 days before transplant, after cytoreduction. Blood collection times were about day -28 and days 30, 100, 180 posttransplant. Comments on this clone: The antigen is undetermined.

The receptor's source is a man between 60 and 75 years old with acute myeloid leukemia. Some clones in this sample may be carry-over from other donors' samples. The chain joins TRBV25-1 to TRBJ2-5; D gene unclear. The sample here was peripheral blood mononuclear cells, taken before stem cell transplant. The CDR3 loop is CASRDPGWETQYF. CDR3 DNA sequence: TGTGCCAGCAGGGACCCTGGTTGGGAGACCCAGTACTTC.